This T cell receptor (beta chain) emerged from a study of beta chain features in type 1 diabetes. Background on the study: The study examined about 100 million sorted cells across all samples. The study, taken as a whole, reports: Sequencing from cDNA could over-represent high-TCR-expressing cells. TCRB CDR3s were moderately but significantly shorter in Type 1 diabetes patients in all four CD4+ subsets.

Isolated RNA was reverse transcribed in full, so expressed TCRB transcripts were sequenced. Sequencing was performed with immunoSEQ multiplex PCR; in TCRdb, only in-frame clones are kept and a portion is missing. The sample yields 680,000 or so clones, 15% to 18% seen once. Trimming pared 0 bases from V and 3 bases from J, leaving 20 bases between. This CDR3 region has 18 residues. Germline CDR1 SGHDN, CDR2 FVKESK. This clone was detected a few times. Antigen specificity is unknown. The receptor comes from a man aged 18-30 years in good health. Sequencing was performed on naive CD4+ T cells from blood. This chain links TRBV14 with TRBJ1-1, with unresolved D. The CDR3 is CASSQEDGVRGRHTEAFF. The CDR3, as DNA: TGTGCCAGCAGCCAAGAGGATGGGGTTCGGGGTCGGCACACTGAAGCTTTCTTT.